This T cell receptor (beta chain) derives from a study of T cells in Graves' hyperthyroidism and ophthalmopathy. Study context: Peripheral blood collection took place at initial diagnosis, before any treatment. Study-wide results and limits: Using 13 V-J features, a model discriminated ophthalmopathy from stable hyperthyroidism.

Looked up from germline, CDR1 is SNHLY and CDR2 is FYNNEI. V lost 5 bases and J 3 bases, leaving 10 bases between the germline ends. The CDR3 length is 13 residues. Researchers took RNA transcripts and amplified the TCR beta CDR3 regions from them. An initial round of RT-PCR targeting the TCR CDR3 relied on the HTBI primer set. One entry per CDR3 protein results from TCRdb running MiXCR on the multiplex PCR reads. Of some 500,000 distinct CDR3 sequences in the sample, around 24% were seen once. Clinical symptoms, serum thyroxine, TRAb, thyroid ultrasound and orbital computed tomography informed diagnoses. The authors took PBMCs from over 8.5 ml fresh peripheral blood. Notes on this clonotype: Its antigen is unidentified.

The specimen was blood. The chain combines TRBV2 with TRBJ1-2; possibly TRBD1 for D (5 bases). The clonotype was recovered from a woman in her twenties or thirties with Graves' ophthalmopathy. CDR3 amino acids: CASSSGLDYGYTF. CDR3 bases: TGTGCCAGCAGTTCAGGGTTAGACTATGGCTACACCTTC. Supplemented by reference TRBV2 and TRBJ1-2, the full variable domain reads EPEVTQTPSHQVTQMGQEVILRCVPISNHLYFYWYRQILGQKVEFLVSFYNNEISEKSEIFDDQFSVERPDGSNFTLKIRSTKLEDSAMYFCASSSGLDYGYTFGSGTRLTVV.